This record concerns one TCR beta chain sequence. What it recognizes is unknown. The sample belongs to a study of cytomegalovirus exposure and HLA in healthy donors. Study-level points and caveats: Specific recognition of CMV antigens was confirmed in vitro for three chains (all CMV-associated).

Germline V lookup: CDR1 SGHVS, CDR2 FQNEAQ. V lost 0 bases, J lost 3 bases, and 9 bases lay in between. CDR3 size: 14 residues. The PCR was carried out with 60 Vbeta primers and 13 Jbeta primers. The method was immunoSEQ multiplex PCR; TCRdb's version includes in-frame clones alone and lacks a portion of them. Found here are about 160,000 clones, less than 90% of them singletons; the top ten hold under 2%. Source material: PBMCs. The clonotype originates from a man younger than 35 in good health and CMV-seronegative. The rearrangement links TRBV7-8 to TRBJ2-7; D is unclear. The CDR3 loop reads CASSLANSRYEQYF. The CDR3, as DNA: TGTGCCAGCAGCTTAGCTAACTCTCGCTACGAGCAGTACTTC.